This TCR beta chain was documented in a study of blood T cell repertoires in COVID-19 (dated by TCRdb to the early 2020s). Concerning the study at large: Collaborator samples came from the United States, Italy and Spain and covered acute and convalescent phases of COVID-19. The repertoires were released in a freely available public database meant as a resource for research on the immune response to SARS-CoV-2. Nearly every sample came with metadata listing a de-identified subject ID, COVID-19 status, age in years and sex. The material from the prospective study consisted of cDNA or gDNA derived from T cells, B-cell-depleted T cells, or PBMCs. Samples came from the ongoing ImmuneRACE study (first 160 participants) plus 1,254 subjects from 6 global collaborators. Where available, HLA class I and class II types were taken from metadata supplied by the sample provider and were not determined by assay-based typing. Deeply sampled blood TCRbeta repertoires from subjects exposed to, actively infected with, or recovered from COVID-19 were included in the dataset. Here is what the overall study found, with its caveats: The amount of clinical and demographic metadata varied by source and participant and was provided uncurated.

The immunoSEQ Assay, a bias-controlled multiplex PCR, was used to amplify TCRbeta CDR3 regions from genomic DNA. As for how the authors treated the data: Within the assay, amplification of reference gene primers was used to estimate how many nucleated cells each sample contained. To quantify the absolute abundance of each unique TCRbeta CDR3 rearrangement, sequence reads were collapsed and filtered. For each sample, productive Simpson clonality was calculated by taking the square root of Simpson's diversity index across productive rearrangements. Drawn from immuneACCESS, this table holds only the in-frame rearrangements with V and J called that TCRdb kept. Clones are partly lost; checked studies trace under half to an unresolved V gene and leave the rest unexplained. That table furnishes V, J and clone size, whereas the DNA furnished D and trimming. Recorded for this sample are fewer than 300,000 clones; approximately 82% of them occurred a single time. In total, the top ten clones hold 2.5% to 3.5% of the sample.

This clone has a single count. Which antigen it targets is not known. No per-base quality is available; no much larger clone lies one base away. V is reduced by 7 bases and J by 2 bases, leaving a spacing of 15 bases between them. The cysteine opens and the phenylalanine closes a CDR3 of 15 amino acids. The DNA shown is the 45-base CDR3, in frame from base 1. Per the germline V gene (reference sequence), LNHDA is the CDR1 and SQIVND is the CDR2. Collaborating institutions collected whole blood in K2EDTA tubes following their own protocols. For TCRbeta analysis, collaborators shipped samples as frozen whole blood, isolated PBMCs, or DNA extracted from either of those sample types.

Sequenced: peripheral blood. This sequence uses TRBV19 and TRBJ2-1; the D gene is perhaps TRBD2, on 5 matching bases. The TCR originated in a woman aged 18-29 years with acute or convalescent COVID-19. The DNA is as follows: TGTGCCAGTAAGGCCACTAGTTTCCCCTACAATGAGCAGTTCTTC. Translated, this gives CASKATSFPYNEQFF.